This TCR beta chain was recorded in a study of blood T cell repertoires in COVID-19. Study summary: The analysed material was cDNA or gDNA that came from T cells, B-cell-depleted T cells, or PBMCs.

Individuals aged roughly 18 to 95 years were recruited from fewer than 30 US areas. Membership in each cohort depended on participant-reported clinical history. In the study's own analysis: Reference gene primer amplification gave estimated nucleated cell counts. Libraries were prepared by immunoSEQ multiplex PCR; TCRdb keeps only in-frame clonotypes and omits some of them. That table furnishes V, J and clone size, whereas the DNA furnished D and trimming. The sample lists 250,000 to 300,000 clones, about 90% seen once, with approximately 1.3% in the top ten. The CDR3 contains 13 residues. Germline CDR1 reads LNHDA; CDR2 reads SQIVND (reference sequence). The V and J ends lost 5 bases and 7 bases respectively, with 14 bases between them.

The chain couples TRBV19 to TRBJ1-1; no firm D call. Sequenced input: PBMCs or T cells enriched from blood (not recorded which). This TCR was sampled from a human donor in a cohort exposed to, infected with or recovered from COVID-19 (not recorded which). The donor label of this sample is uncertain. This CDR3 reads CASSGTGGIEAFF. The CDR3 coding sequence is TGTGCCAGTAGTGGAACGGGAGGCATTGAAGCTTTCTTT.